The rows below give T cell receptor beta chains drawn from one sample of a study of cytomegalovirus exposure and HLA in healthy donors. Repertoires were generated with immunoSEQ multiplex PCR, while TCRdb's copy carries only in-frame clones and drops some. The sample lists about 47,000 clones; roughly nine tenths were seen once. Material for sequencing was PBMCs. The receptors were sampled from a man aged 18 to 35 in good health and CMV-seronegative. Each CDR3 is given with its conserved first and last residue. D genes are given only for firm matches. Clone size is shown for a subset of rows, as once, few, many or a class of expanded clone.

clone_size | d_call | j_call | v_call | cdr3_nt | cdr3_aa
- | - | TRBJ2-1 | TRBV19 | TGTGCCAGCGGGGACTCCCCCTACAATGAGCAGTTCTTC | CASGDSPYNEQFF
- | - | TRBJ1-5 | TRBV6-5 | TGTGCCAGCAAAACAGGGTCGTGGCAGCCCCAGCATTTT | CASKTGSWQPQHF
- | - | TRBJ2-7 | TRBV19 | TGTGCCAGTTCACCCCGAGATTACTACGAGCAGTACTTC | CASSPRDYYEQYF
once | - | TRBJ1-5 | TRBV7-2 | TGTGCCAGCAGCTTAGGGCACGTGTCTCAGCCCCAGCATTTT | CASSLGHVSQPQHF
- | TRBD2 | TRBJ2-1 | TRBV4-1 | TGCGCCAGCAGCCAAATTCCGGGACTAGCGGACTACAATGAGCAGTTCTTC | CASSQIPGLADYNEQFF
- | TRBD1 | TRBJ2-7 | TRBV27 | TGTGCCGTACAGGACAGGTACCACGAGCAGTACTTC | CAVQDRYHEQYF
- | TRBD1 | TRBJ2-7 | TRBV29-1 | TGCAGCGTGGAGGGACAGGGGAGCTCCTACGAGCAGTACTTC | CSVEGQGSSYEQYF
- | TRBD1 | TRBJ2-3 | TRBV19 | TGTGCCAGTAGTATCGGACAGGGTAGCACAGATACGCAGTATTTT | CASSIGQGSTDTQYF
once | TRBD2 | TRBJ2-2 | TRBV6-1 | TGTGCCAGCAGTGAAATTAGCGGGAGAGGCACCGGGGAGCTGTTTTTT | CASSEISGRGTGELFF
few | TRBD1 | TRBJ2-1 | TRBV7-9 | TGTGCCAGCAGCTTACAGAGGGACAGCTCCTACAATGAGCAGTTCTTC | CASSLQRDSSYNEQFF
- | - | TRBJ1-1 | TRBV18 | TGTGCCAGCTCACCACCGGGAGGCCAACACGACGTTGCTTTCTTT | CASSPPGGQHDVAFF
- | TRBD1 | TRBJ2-7 | TRBV5-4 | TGTGCCAGCAGCTTGGGGACAGGGTTAGGCGAGCAGTACTTC | CASSLGTGLGEQYF
once | TRBD2 | TRBJ2-5 | TRBV7-9 | TGTGCCAGCAGCTTAGGGGGACTAGCGGGGTTCCAAGAGACCCAGTACTTC | CASSLGGLAGFQETQYF
- | - | TRBJ2-1 | TRBV5-1 | TGCGCCAGCAGCTGGGGATTACGGGGGAGCTCCTACAATGAGCAGTTCTTC | CASSWGLRGSSYNEQFF
- | TRBD2 | TRBJ2-3 | TRBV29-1 | TGCAGCGTTCCTCGGCAGCGGGAGATCACAGATACGCAGTATTTT | CSVPRQREITDTQYF
- | - | TRBJ2-1 | TRBV11-3 | TGTGCCAGCAGCTCTGGCCGACTGCACAATGAGCAGTTCTTC | CASSSGRLHNEQFF
- | - | TRBJ2-3 | TRBV27 | TGTGCCAGCAGTTTATCGGGGGGAACCGGGACAGCCACGGATACGCAGTATTTT | CASSLSGGTGTATDTQYF
- | TRBD1 | TRBJ2-7 | TRBV11-2 | TGTGCCAGCAGCTTTCCTGCTGGGACAGGGAGTTACGAGCAGTACTTC | CASSFPAGTGSYEQYF
- | TRBD2 | TRBJ2-3 | TRBV27 | TGTGCCAGCAGTTTACGAAGAGCGGGAGGGAGAAGCACAGATACGCAGTATTTT | CASSLRRAGGRSTDTQYF
once | - | TRBJ1-1 | TRBV9 | TGTGCCAGCAGCCCTCTACGGAACACTGAAGCTTTCTTT | CASSPLRNTEAFF
- | TRBD1 | TRBJ1-2 | TRBV19 | TGTGCCAGTAGTATGGTCGACAGGGGGCACTACACCTTC | CASSMVDRGHYTF
- | - | TRBJ1-2 | TRBV5-1 | TGCGCCAGCAGCTTGGAGGGGGCTAACTATGGCTACACCTTC | CASSLEGANYGYTF
- | - | TRBJ1-4 | TRBV6-6 | TGTGCCAGCAGTCAAGGAGTGGAGTTGGCAAAACTGTTTTTT | CASSQGVELAKLFF
- | TRBD1 | TRBJ1-5 | TRBV5-1 | TGCGCCAGCAAATTGGACAGGGGATGGAATCAGCCCCAGCATTTT | CASKLDRGWNQPQHF
- | - | TRBJ2-7 | TRBV4-3 | TGCGCCAGCAGCCAAGCGACAGTAAACTACGAGCAGTACTTC | CASSQATVNYEQYF
- | - | TRBJ2-1 | TRBV2 | TGTGCCAGCAGTGTGGTAGCGAGAAACAATGGGCAGTTCTTC | CASSVVARNNGQFF
- | - | TRBJ2-1 | TRBV25-1 | TGTGCCAGCAGTGAATATAGGCTAGCCCGGAGCTCCTACAATGAGCAGTTCTTC | CASSEYRLARSSYNEQFF
- | TRBD1 | TRBJ2-2 | TRBV10-3 | TGTGCCACAAACCGGGACAGGGGCATAGGCGGGGAGCTGTTTTTT | CATNRDRGIGGELFF
- | - | TRBJ1-5 | TRBV6-5 | - | CASSTSGMSQPQHF
- | TRBD1 | TRBJ2-3 | TRBV11-2 | TGTGCCAGCAGCTTGATATCCCCGAGGACAGGGTATGCAGATACGCAGTATTTT | CASSLISPRTGYADTQYF
- | - | TRBJ2-7 | TRBV4-2 | TGTGCCAGCAGCCAAGCCGAGGGTGCTGGCTACGAGCAGTACTTC | CASSQAEGAGYEQYF
once | - | TRBJ2-2 | TRBV5-1 | TGCGCCAGCCATAGCGGTGGGGACACCGGGGAGCTGTTTTTT | CASHSGGDTGELFF
once | TRBD1 | TRBJ2-2 | TRBV2 | TGTGCCAGCAGTGTTCAGGGGGCACACACCGGGGAGCTGTTTTTT | CASSVQGAHTGELFF
- | TRBD2 | TRBJ2-1 | TRBV5-1 | TGCGCCAGCAGCTTGGCCGGTAGCGGGAGGGCCCCGTTCTTC | CASSLAGSGRAPFF
few | - | TRBJ1-3 | TRBV12-5 | TGTGCTAGTGGTTATGGGGGGGACGGAAACACCATATATTTT | CASGYGGDGNTIYF
- | TRBD2 | TRBJ2-1 | TRBV5-1 | TGCGCCAGCAGCTTAGCGGGAGGGCGGGGGAATGAGCAGTTCTTC | CASSLAGGRGNEQFF
- | - | TRBJ2-2 | TRBV7-9 | TGTGCCAGCAGACTCCTAGGAGGCGACACCGGGGAGCTGTTTTTT | CASRLLGGDTGELFF
- | TRBD1 | TRBJ1-1 | TRBV28 | TGTGCCAGCAGACTCCAGGGGGACCTGAACACTGAAGCTTTCTTT | CASRLQGDLNTEAFF
- | - | TRBJ2-7 | TRBV21-1 | TGTGCCAGCAGCAAAGGGGTCCTACTACCGCGCGGGACTGGGCCCTACGAGCAGTACTTC | CASSKGVLLPRGTGPYEQYF
few | - | TRBJ1-2 | TRBV21-1 | TGTGCCAGCAGCCATATTGGACAGGGGGGGACCCTACCTGGCTACACCTTC | CASSHIGQGGTLPGYTF
- | - | TRBJ1-6 | TRBV27 | TGTGCCAGCAGGCAGGATTTAACACCCCTCCACTTT | CASRQDLTPLHF
- | - | TRBJ2-7 | TRBV25-1 | TGTGCCAGCAGTGAGGGAGGCTCAAACTACGAGCAGTACTTC | CASSEGGSNYEQYF
- | - | TRBJ2-5 | TRBV18 | TGTGCCAGCTCCCGGACTAACCAAGAGACCCAGTACTTC | CASSRTNQETQYF
- | TRBD1 | TRBJ2-7 | TRBV6-5 | TGTGCCAGCAGTTACGACAGGGTTTTGGACGAGCAGTACTTC | CASSYDRVLDEQYF
- | TRBD2 | TRBJ2-3 | TRBV7-6 | TGTGCCAGCAGCCCCATAGAGGGACTAGCGGGGGGATCAGATACGCAGTATTTT | CASSPIEGLAGGSDTQYF
- | TRBD2 | TRBJ2-7 | TRBV9 | TGTGCCAGCAGCGTAGCAGGGACTAGTACTTCCTACGAGCAGTACTTC | CASSVAGTSTSYEQYF
- | - | TRBJ2-5 | TRBV7-7 | TGTGCTAGCAGCTTGGGAGGCGTGGGGGAGACCCAGTACTTC | CASSLGGVGETQYF
- | TRBD1 | TRBJ1-1 | TRBV7-2 | TGTGCCAGCAGCCTATCGTACTCGAACAGGGGGCTGGAGAACACTGAAGCTTTCTTT | CASSLSYSNRGLENTEAFF
- | - | TRBJ1-1 | TRBV4-3 | TGCGCCAGCAGCCAAGGTGTGTACATGAACACTGAAGCTTTCTTT | CASSQGVYMNTEAFF
- | - | TRBJ2-7 | TRBV5-4 | TGTGCCAGCAGCCATCCGGACAGATACGAGCAGTACTTC | CASSHPDRYEQYF
- | TRBD2 | TRBJ2-1 | TRBV7-3 | TGTGCCAGCAGCCCGACACCGGGACTAGCGGGAGGGCTTAATGAGCAGTTCTTC | CASSPTPGLAGGLNEQFF
few | - | TRBJ2-7 | TRBV6-5 | TGTGCCAGCCGACTAAGCGGCTACGAGCAGTACTTC | CASRLSGYEQYF
- | TRBD1 | TRBJ2-3 | TRBV28 | TGTGCCAGCAGTTGGGACAGCCCCACAGATACGCAGTATTTT | CASSWDSPTDTQYF